These 19 T cell receptor beta chains came from one sample sequenced in a study of breast tumors, draining lymph nodes, adjacent tissues. MiXCR, applied by TCRdb to the multiplex PCR reads, yields one record per CDR3 protein. The sample yields more than 20,000 distinct CDR3 sequences, less than 25% seen once. Sequenced material: breast tumor tissue. The receptors derive from a female donor with breast cancer. Some clones in this sample may be carry-over from other donors' samples.

For this clonotype: A much larger clone sits a single nucleotide away, making a read error possible. A read error is likely, as this CDR3 ends without the conserved phenylalanine or tryptophan. V and J are TRBV28 and TRBJ2-7; no firm D call. Between the trimmed V and J ends, which lost 7 bases and 3 bases, there was a span of 13 bases. The CDR3 is made up of 13 amino acids. CDR1 is MDHEN, CDR2 SYDVKM, per germline. Here the CDR3 reads CASTEDADYEQYL. In nucleotides, the CDR3 is TGTGCCAGCACCGAGGACGCCGACTACGAGCAGTACCTC.

This chain connects TRBV5-6 to TRBJ1-4; D is ambiguous. CDR1 and CDR2 (germline): SGHDT, YYEEEE. Trimming left V 4 bases short and J 0 bases short, with 10 bases between. This CDR3 region has 15 residues. The CDR3 spells CASSHTAATNEKLFF. DNA for the CDR3: TGTGCCAGCAGCCATACAGCCGCAACTAATGAAAAACTGTTTTTT.

This clonotype showed up many times. The V and J genes are TRBV25-1 and TRBJ2-7; a possible D gene is TRBD2 (5 bases). This CDR3 spans 13 amino acids. Germline V gene sequence: CDR1 MGHDK, CDR2 SYGVNS. With 7 bases removed from V and 1 base from J, the gap between germline ends came to 11 bases. CDR3 sequence reads: CASTPTGSYEQYF. The CDR3 DNA is TGTGCCAGCACACCCACGGGGTCCTACGAGCAGTACTTC.

This clonotype was recorded many times. The chain carries TRBV11-2 and TRBJ2-3, with D perhaps matching TRBD2 (7 bases). Per germline, CDR1 SGHAT and CDR2 FQNNGV. Trimming left V 3 bases short and J 5 bases short, with 12 bases between. There are 14 residues in the CDR3. The CDR3 DNA reads as TGTGCCAGCAGCTTGGGAGGGGGAGGAGATACGCAGTATTTT. As protein: CASSLGGGGDTQYF.

There are a few counts of this clonotype. This may be a read error: a much more frequent sequence differs by one nucleotide. The conserved phenylalanine or tryptophan is not found at the CDR3 terminus, so this likely reflects a read error. The rearrangement uses TRBV6-2 or TRBV6-3 and TRBJ2-7, with a tentative D call TRBD2 (5 bases). V lost 8 bases and J lost 4, with 18 bases in between. The CDR3 covers 14 residues. Germline CDR1 MNHEY, CDR2 SVGEGT. CDR3 sequence reads: CASADFLGTYEQYL. The DNA for the CDR3 is TGTGCCAGCGCGGACTTTTTGGGTACGTACGAGCAGTACCTC.

This clonotype was seen repeatedly, ten times or more. The chain employs TRBV11-3 and TRBJ2-1, with D perhaps being TRBD1 or TRBD2 (5 bases each). The germline CDR1 and CDR2 sequences are SGHNT and YENEEA. The CDR3 runs 15 residues. The V gene lost 5 bases and the J gene lost 7 bases, with 18 bases spanning the gap. The CDR3 loop is CASSLGTGRDNEQFF. The CDR3 DNA sequence: TGTGCCAGCAGCCTAGGGACGGGTAGGGATAATGAGCAGTTCTTC.

This clonotype was seen ten or more times. The V call is TRBV20-1, the J call TRBJ2-7; D remains ambiguous. The V and J ends lost 4 bases and 2 bases respectively, with 18 bases between them. This CDR3 comprises 15 residues. Germline assignment: CDR1 DFQATT and CDR2 SNEGSKA (reference sequence). The CDR3 region has the DNA TGCAGTGCTACCGTATGGGTGGATGTACCCTACGAGCAGTACTTC. As protein: CSATVWVDVPYEQYF.

This clonotype was detected only once. J is TRBJ2-1 and V is TRBV20-1, with 8 bases that match TRBD2. The germline V gene encodes CDR1 DFQATT and CDR2 SNEGSKA (reference sequence). Trimming at V came to 6 bases and at J to 0 bases, leaving 10 bases not matched to a gene. The CDR3 is 16 residues long. In DNA form, the CDR3 reads TGCAGTGCCAAACTTGATAGCGGGATCTCCTACAATGAGCAGTTCTTC. Its translation: CSAKLDSGISYNEQFF.

Many counts were recorded for this clonotype. The V gene is TRBV30, the J gene TRBJ1-2; D might be TRBD1 (5 bases). Per the germline V gene, CDR1 is GTSNPN and CDR2 is SVGIG (reference sequence). Trimming took off 5 bases at V and 7 bases at J, with 14 bases between the two ends. This CDR3 spans 12 amino acids. The CDR3 sequence: CAWGGTLGGYTF. CDR3 nucleotide sequence: TGTGCCTGGGGGGGGACCTTAGGTGGCTACACCTTC.

This clonotype showed up just a few times. A read error may be the cause here, since a much bigger clone is one base away. This rearrangement joins TRBV11-3 to TRBJ2-1, with 12 bases lining up with TRBD2. V trimming: 5 bases; J trimming: 9 bases; junction bases outside the gene matches: 8. CDR1 and CDR2 (germline): SGHNT, YENEEA. CDR3 size: 15 residues. CDR3: CASSLLAGGPGEQFF. The CDR3 DNA follows: TGTGCCAGCAGCCTCCTAGCGGGAGGGCCGGGTGAGCAGTTCTTC.

The rearrangement joins TRBV2 to TRBJ2-5; D is tentatively TRBD1 or TRBD2 (5 bases each). CDR1 and CDR2 (germline): SNHLY, FYNNEI. CDR3 size: 15 residues. V was trimmed by 2 bases and J by 5 bases, leaving 15 bases between them. CDR3 DNA sequence: TGTGCCAGCAGTGAAAGAACGGGACGGAGGGAGACCCAGTACTTC. It specifies CASSERTGRRETQYF.

Concerning this clonotype itself: A read error may be the cause here, since a much bigger clone is one base away. The CDR3 spells CASSLRGRADTQYF. CDR3 nucleotides: TGCGCCAGCAGCCTCCGGGGCAGGGCAGATACGCAGTATTTT. The chain is built from TRBV5-1 and TRBJ2-3; the D gene could be TRBD1 or TRBD2 (5 bases each). The V and J ends lost 4 bases and 4 bases respectively, with 13 bases between them. There are 14 residues in the CDR3. Germline CDR1 SGHRS, CDR2 YFSETQ.

This clonotype was recorded many times. The chain links TRBV6-6 to TRBJ1-4; 8 bases map to TRBD1. V lost 6 bases to trimming and J lost 7 bases; unmatched junction nucleotides: 16. CDR3 length equals 17 residues. Germline lookup yields CDR1 MNHNY and CDR2 SVGAGI (reference sequence). The CDR3 bases are TGTGCCAGCAGCTACCCGGGACAGGATAGTAGATTTGAAAAACTGTTTTTT. Amino acid sequence: CASSYPGQDSRFEKLFF.

Many counts were recorded for this clonotype. The rearrangement uses TRBV29-1 and TRBJ1-2; unclear D gene. V was trimmed by 2 bases and J by 4 bases, leaving 14 bases between them. Germline lookup yields CDR1 SQVTM and CDR2 ANQGSEA. The CDR3 is made up of 14 amino acids. CDR3 DNA: TGCAGCGTTGAACAGGAGGGCCCCGGCTATGGCTACACCTTC. Translated, it gives CSVEQEGPGYGYTF.

In its sample, this clonotype was seen many times. This chain joins TRBV14 and TRBJ1-2, with 8 bases matching TRBD1. Germline V lookup: CDR1 SGHDN, CDR2 FVKESK. This CDR3 contains 14 residues. Germline trimming cut 2 bases from V and 4 bases from J; bases unmatched to any gene: 3. The CDR3 loop reads CASSQNRGSYGYTF. CDR3 sequence (DNA): TGTGCCAGCAGCCAAAACAGGGGGTCCTATGGCTACACCTTC. The whole variable domain, filled in from reference TRBV14 and TRBJ1-2, reads EAGVTQFPSHSVIEKGQTVTLRCDPISGHDNLYWYRRVMGKEIKFLLHFVKESKQDESGMPNNRFLAERTGGTYSTLKVQPAELEDSGVYFCASSQNRGSYGYTFGSGTRLTVV.

This clonotype occurred many times. The V gene is TRBV29-1, the J gene TRBJ2-1, with D perhaps given as TRBD1 or TRBD2 (9 bases each). This CDR3 contains 17 residues. Trimming cost V 7 bases and J 3 bases, with 25 bases left between them. Germline lookup yields CDR1 SQVTM and CDR2 ANQGSEA. This CDR3 reads CSAPGTGRGGVYNEQFF. The CDR3 nucleotides read TGCAGCGCCCCCGGGACAGGGCGGGGGGGTGTCTACAATGAGCAGTTCTTC.

This clonotype was counted many times. This sequence joins TRBV10-3 and TRBJ2-5, with 9 bases that match TRBD1. The ends lost 2 bases at V and 0 bases at J; junction bases unmatched: 13. This CDR3 has 19 amino acids. Germline V gives CDR1 ENHRY, CDR2 SYGVKD. CDR3 DNA: TGTGCCATCAGTGAGGCCCCGGGACAGGGCTCAGTTCACCAAGAGACCCAGTACTTC. It yields the protein CAISEAPGQGSVHQETQYF.

This clonotype has ten or more counts. V gene TRBV3-1 combines with J gene TRBJ2-7; tentative D call: TRBD1 (5 bases). Trimming shortened V by 4 bases and J by 2 bases, and 12 bases separated the two germline ends. The V gene's germline CDR1 is LGHDT and CDR2 YNNKEL (reference sequence). This CDR3 has 14 residues. This chain's CDR3 is CASSPRTTAYEQYF. The DNA for the CDR3 is TGTGCCAGCAGCCCCCGGACAACAGCCTACGAGCAGTACTTC.

This rearrangement joins TRBV20-1 to TRBJ1-1; no firm D call. The CDR3 is 13 amino acids. CDR1 is DFQATT and CDR2 is SNEGSKA in the germline V gene (reference sequence). The V end lost 0 bases, the J end lost 2 bases, and 7 bases lay between the germline ends. Written as DNA, the CDR3 is TGCAGTGCTAGAGACCGGTTAAACACTGAAGCTTTCTTT. Its protein product is CSARDRLNTEAFF.